The 18 T cell receptor beta chains below all came from one sample that was sequenced in a study of identical twins. Each CDR3 protein is one row after TCRdb ran MiXCR on the 5' RACE reads. The sample lists around 500,000 distinct CDR3 sequences, 13% to 15% occurring once. These same records also appear under a second study, on yellow fever vaccine responses in identical twins.

Sequenced sample: CD4+ T cells sorted from blood. The receptors here all came from a woman aged 18-29 years in good health.

In this sample, this clonotype turned up a few times. The gene calls are TRBV5-5 and TRBJ1-4, with D maybe TRBD1 (5 bases). The V end was cut by 4 bases, the J end by 5 bases, with 12 bases between. The germline CDR1 and CDR2 sequences are SGHKS and YYEKEE (reference sequence). The length of the CDR3 is 14 residues. The CDR3 nucleotides read TGTGCCAGCAGCCGTAGCCAGGGCAATGAAAAACTGTTTTTT. Protein product: CASSRSQGNEKLFF.

This clonotype turned up a few times. The chain couples TRBV7-2 to TRBJ2-5; weak D call: TRBD1 (7 bases). The germline V gene encodes CDR1 SGHTA and CDR2 FQGNSA. The ends were cut back, 2 bases at V and 10 bases at J, with 20 bases in the middle. This CDR3 has 15 residues. The CDR3 DNA follows: TGTGCCAGCAGCTTACGGCTAGACAGGGACTTACGCCAGTACTTC. Translated: CASSLRLDRDLRQYF.

This clonotype occurred many times. This rearrangement joins TRBV20-1 to TRBJ1-1; D is unresolved. Germline V gene data show CDR1 as DFQATT and CDR2 as SNEGSKA (reference sequence). The CDR3 consists of 12 residues. V was clipped by 2 bases and J by 4 bases, with 8 bases between them. The CDR3 protein is CSARLGFTEAFF. CDR3 coding DNA: TGCAGTGCTAGACTGGGTTTCACTGAAGCTTTCTTT.

A remark on this clonotype: One end of the junction is discordant with germline, which a read error may explain. V gene TRBV4-3 combines with J gene TRBJ2-3; D is unresolved. Germline V gene lookup returns CDR1 LGHNA and CDR2 YSLEER. CDR3 length: 11 residues. Here the CDR3 reads CASSQEGNSDF. The CDR3 bases are TGCGCCAGCAGCCAAGAGGGCAATTCAGATTTT.

This clonotype was seen a few times. The V and J genes are TRBV20-1 and TRBJ2-5; TRBD2 agrees at 12 bases. The CDR3 extends over 16 amino acids. Per the germline V gene, CDR1 is DFQATT and CDR2 is SNEGSKA (reference sequence). The V segment lost 6 bases and the J segment 5 bases; nucleotides outside the gene matches: 13. The CDR3 nucleotides are TGCAGTGCAGCACCCCTAGCGGGGGGGCCGTGGGAGACCCAGTACTTC. It translates to CSAAPLAGGPWETQYF.

This sequence joins TRBV20-1 and TRBJ2-5, with D perhaps assigned TRBD1 or TRBD2 (5 bases each). V was pared by 5 bases and J by 4 bases, with 17 bases between. The CDR3 runs to 14 residues. Looked up from germline, CDR1 is DFQATT and CDR2 is SNEGSKA (reference sequence). CDR3: CSAARDPRRETQYF. The CDR3 DNA sequence: TGCAGTGCTGCACGGGACCCCCGCAGAGAGACCCAGTACTTC.

The chain carries TRBV7-3 and TRBJ2-3, with 8 bases identical to TRBD2. The CDR3 runs to 17 residues. V was pared by 5 bases and J by 6 bases, with 16 bases of the junction left unmatched. Germline V CDR1 and CDR2: SGHTA, FQGTGA. The CDR3: CASSKRGGGRLEDTQYF. In DNA, the CDR3 is TGTGCCAGCAGCAAACGGGGGGGCGGAAGATTAGAGGATACGCAGTATTTT.

There are a few counts of this clonotype. This rearrangement joins TRBV10-2 to TRBJ2-7; weak D call: TRBD1 (6 bases). V gave up 6 bases and J gave up 2 bases, with 11 bases separating them. This CDR3 spans 13 amino acids. Germline loops: CDR1 WSHSY, CDR2 SAAADI. CDR3: CASSGTSAYEQYF. The DNA of the CDR3 is TGCGCCAGCAGCGGGACATCAGCCTACGAGCAGTACTTC.

There are a few counts of this clonotype. The rearrangement links TRBV20-1 to TRBJ2-7; TRBD2 aligns across 12 bases. Germline V lookup: CDR1 DFQATT, CDR2 SNEGSKA (reference sequence). The CDR3 length is 13 residues. Germline trimming cut 7 bases from V and 7 bases from J; bases unmatched to any gene: 8. CDR3 nucleotide sequence: TGCAGTGGCCGACTAGCGGGAGAGGGTGAGCAGTACTTC. Encoded protein: CSGRLAGEGEQYF.

The chain recombines TRBV7-2 with TRBJ2-5; TRBD1 is a possible D gene (5 bases). Trimming cost V 3 bases and J 1 base, with 15 bases left between them. This CDR3 is built from 16 residues. Germline lookup yields CDR1 SGHTA and CDR2 FQGNSA. The CDR3 is CASSFGALERQETQYF. CDR3 DNA: TGTGCCAGCAGCTTTGGGGCCCTCGAACGCCAAGAGACCCAGTACTTC. The full variable domain, with the rest looked up from reference TRBV7-2 and TRBJ2-5, is GAGVSQSPSNKVTEKGKDVELRCDPISGHTALYWYRQSLGQGLEFLIYFQGNSAPDKSGLPSDRFSAERTGGSVSTLTIQRTQQEDSAVYLCASSFGALERQETQYFGPGTRLLVL.

The chain is built from TRBV10-2 and TRBJ1-5; D is perhaps TRBD1 (5 bases). CDR3 length equals 14 residues. The germline CDR1 and CDR2 sequences are WSHSY and SAAADI. V gave up 6 bases and J gave up 6 bases, with 15 bases separating them. The CDR3: CASRRDLRGQPQHF. The CDR3 DNA reads TGCGCCAGCAGGCGGGACTTACGAGGTCAGCCCCAGCATTTT.

This clonotype showed up just a few times. J is TRBJ2-7 and V is TRBV6-5, with D possibly TRBD1 on 5 matching bases. The germline V and J ends were trimmed by 0 bases and 5 bases, with 11 bases remaining between them. This CDR3 contains 14 residues. Germline V gene lookup returns CDR1 MNHEY and CDR2 SVGAGI. CDR3 sequence reads: CASSYSQLDNEQYF. The DNA for the CDR3 is TGTGCCAGCAGTTACTCACAATTGGACAACGAGCAGTACTTC.

This CDR3 reads CASSGGQGTHSGNTIYF. The CDR3 DNA is TGTGCCAGCAGCGGAGGCCAGGGGACACACTCTGGAAACACCATATATTTT. The chain recombines TRBV9 with TRBJ1-3; perhaps TRBD1 as D (6 bases). The V and J ends lost 3 bases and 0 bases respectively, with 16 bases between them. The CDR3 runs to 17 residues. The germline V gene encodes CDR1 SGDLS and CDR2 YYNGEE.

This clonotype was recorded a few times. This chain links TRBV24-1 with TRBJ2-2; D may be TRBD2 (5 bases). This CDR3 contains 17 residues. Trimming left V 5 bases short and J 7 bases short, with 22 bases between. Per the germline V gene, CDR1 is KGHDR and CDR2 is SFDVKD. CDR3 sequence: CATSGSFGERASGELFF. In nucleotides, the CDR3 is TGTGCCACCAGTGGCTCCTTCGGGGAGAGGGCGAGCGGGGAGCTGTTTTTT.

This clonotype was recorded a few times. This sequence joins TRBV11-2 and TRBJ2-1, with D possibly TRBD2 on 5 matching bases. This CDR3 comprises 15 residues. Germline assignment: CDR1 SGHAT and CDR2 FQNNGV. V was cut by 0 bases and J by 4 bases, with 10 bases left in between. The CDR3 bases are TGTGCCAGCAGCTTAGAAGCTAGCATATACAATGAGCAGTTCTTC. This translates into CASSLEASIYNEQFF.

In its sample, this clonotype was seen a few times. The V call is TRBV11-2, the J call TRBJ1-1, with D tentatively TRBD1 (5 bases). Per germline, CDR1 SGHAT and CDR2 FQNNGV. V was pared by 5 bases and J by 0 bases, with 16 bases between. This CDR3 contains 16 residues. The CDR3 sequence: CASSHLNRLMNTEAFF. CDR3 nucleotides: TGTGCCAGCAGCCACCTCAACAGGTTAATGAACACTGAAGCTTTCTTT.

CDR3 nucleotide sequence: TGTGCCAGCAGCCAAGTCCCCGGGGCACACTACGAGCAGTACTTC. This gives the protein CASSQVPGAHYEQYF. V gene TRBV3-1 combines with J gene TRBJ2-7; tentatively, D is TRBD1 or TRBD2 (5 bases each). Trimming removed 1 base from V and 3 bases from J, with 13 bases in between. The CDR3 totals 15 residues. Germline V lookup: CDR1 LGHDT, CDR2 YNNKEL (reference sequence).

This clonotype showed up just a few times. The CDR3 nucleotides read TGTGCCACCACCCCGGACTACCAAGAGACCCAGTACTTC. This codes for CATTPDYQETQYF. This sequence joins TRBV25-1 and TRBJ2-5, with D possibly matching TRBD2 (5 bases). The CDR3 extends over 13 amino acids. The germline V gene has CDR1 MGHDK and CDR2 SYGVNS. With 10 bases removed from V and 0 bases from J, the gap between germline ends came to 12 bases.